Presented here are 3 T cell receptor beta chains from one specimen sequenced in a study of OX40 agonist ivuxolimab in advanced cancers. The library came from the immunoSEQ multiplex PCR assay. TCRdb provides this immuneACCESS table in a form limited to in-frame rearrangements. Some clones are lacking; in checked studies, under half of them reflect an unresolved V gene, and why the rest are absent is not known. The sample has 11,000 or so clones on record, roughly 84% of them singletons. Together, the top ten hold 8% to 9.5% of the sample. Sample: CD4+ or CD8+ T cells sorted from blood, taken in a trial of the OX40 agonist ivuxolimab. Every receptor here comes from an adult with an advanced solid tumor such as melanoma, head and neck, liver or kidney cancer.

The rearrangement links TRBV27 to TRBJ2-7, with 7 bases lining up with TRBD1. This CDR3 has 14 residues. Germline CDR1 is MNHEY and CDR2 is SMNVEV (reference sequence). V lost 6 bases, J lost 2 bases, and 7 bases stayed unmatched. In DNA form, the CDR3 reads TGTGCCAGCAGGAGCAGGGGGTTCCCCTACGAGCAGTACTTC. It yields the protein CASRSRGFPYEQYF.

This chain links TRBV2 with TRBJ1-3; no clear D gene. This CDR3 region has 13 residues. Germline lookup yields CDR1 SNHLY and CDR2 FYNNEI. Trimming removed 0 bases at V and 1 base at J, with 1 base between. The CDR3 here is CASSEASGNTIYF. The CDR3, as DNA: TGTGCCAGCAGTGAAGCGTCTGGAAACACCATATATTTT.

Here the CDR3 reads CASSSITQQEKRGIQYF. The CDR3 region has the DNA TGTGCCAGCAGCTCCATAACCCAGCAGGAAAAACGGGGCATTCAGTACTTC. The rearrangement joins TRBV13 to TRBJ2-4; D perhaps matches TRBD2 (5 bases). Germline V gene sequence: CDR1 PRHDT, CDR2 FYEKMQ (reference sequence). This CDR3 has 17 residues. V dropped 4 bases and J dropped 9 bases, with 25 bases sitting between them.